This TCR beta chain was identified during a study of technical replicates of blood from a handful of donors. Method: immunoSEQ multiplex PCR; TCRdb's copy keeps in-frame clones and lacks some. The sample shows more than 80,000 clones, around 95% of them seen only once. V was shortened by 6 bases and J by 0 bases, with 15 bases between the two germline ends. Germline values: CDR1 LNHDA, CDR2 SQIVND (reference sequence). CDR3 length: 15 amino acids. The genes are TRBV19 and TRBJ2-7; tentative D call: TRBD1 (5 bases). The receptor was isolated from a human donor in good health. The sample consisted of T cells isolated from PBMCs. The CDR3 protein is CASSPGFPISYEQYF. Here the CDR3 DNA reads TGTGCCAGTAGCCCAGGGTTCCCGATCTCCTACGAGCAGTACTTC.